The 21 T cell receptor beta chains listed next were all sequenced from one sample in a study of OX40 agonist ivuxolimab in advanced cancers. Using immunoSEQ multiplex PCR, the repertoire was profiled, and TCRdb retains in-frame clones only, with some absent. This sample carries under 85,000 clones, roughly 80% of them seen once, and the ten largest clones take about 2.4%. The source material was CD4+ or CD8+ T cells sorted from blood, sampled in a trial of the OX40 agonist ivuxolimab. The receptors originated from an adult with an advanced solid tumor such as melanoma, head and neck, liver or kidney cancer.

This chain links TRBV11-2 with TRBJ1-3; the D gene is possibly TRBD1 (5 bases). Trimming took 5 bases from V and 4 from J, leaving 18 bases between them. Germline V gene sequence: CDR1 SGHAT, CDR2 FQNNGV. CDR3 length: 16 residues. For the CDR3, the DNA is TGTGCCAGCAGCGAGGGGCGGAGTGATTTAGGAAACACCATATATTTT. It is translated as CASSEGRSDLGNTIYF. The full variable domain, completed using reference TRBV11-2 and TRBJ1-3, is EAGVAQSPRYKIIEKRQSVAFWCNPISGHATLYWYQQILGQGPKLLIQFQNNGVVDDSQLPKDRFSAERLKGVDSTLKIQPAKLEDSAVYLCASSEGRSDLGNTIYFGEGSWLTVV.

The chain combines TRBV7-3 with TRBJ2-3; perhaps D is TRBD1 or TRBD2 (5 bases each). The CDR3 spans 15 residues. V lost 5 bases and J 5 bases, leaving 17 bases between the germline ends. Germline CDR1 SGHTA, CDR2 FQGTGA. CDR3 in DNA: TGTGCCAGCAGCATGGGACCGCAAACCCAAGATACGCAGTATTTT. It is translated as CASSMGPQTQDTQYF.

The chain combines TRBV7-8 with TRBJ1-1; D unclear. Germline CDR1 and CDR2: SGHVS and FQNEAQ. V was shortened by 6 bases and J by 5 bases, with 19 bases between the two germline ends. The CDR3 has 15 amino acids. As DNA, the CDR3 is TGTGCCAGCAGGAGGGTCCCAGAAATCAGGACTGAAGCTTTCTTT. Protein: CASRRVPEIRTEAFF.

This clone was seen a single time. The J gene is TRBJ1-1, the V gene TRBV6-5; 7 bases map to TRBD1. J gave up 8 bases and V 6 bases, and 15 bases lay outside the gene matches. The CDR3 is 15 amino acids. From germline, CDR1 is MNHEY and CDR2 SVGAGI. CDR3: CASRRQGLLIHEAFF. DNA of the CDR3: TGTGCCAGCAGACGACAGGGTCTGCTGATCCACGAAGCTTTCTTT.

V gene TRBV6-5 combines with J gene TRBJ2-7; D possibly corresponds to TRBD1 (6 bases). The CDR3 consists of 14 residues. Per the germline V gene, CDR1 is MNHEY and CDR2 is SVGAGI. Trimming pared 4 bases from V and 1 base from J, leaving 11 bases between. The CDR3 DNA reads TGTGCCAGCAGTTCCCTACAGGGTTCCTACGAGCAGTACTTC. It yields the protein CASSSLQGSYEQYF.

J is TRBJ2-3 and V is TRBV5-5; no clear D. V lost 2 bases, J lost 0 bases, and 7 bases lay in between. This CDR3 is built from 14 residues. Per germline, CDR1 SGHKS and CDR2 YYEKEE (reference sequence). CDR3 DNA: TGTGCCAGCAGCTTTAGTTCTAGCACAGATACGCAGTATTTT. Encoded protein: CASSFSSSTDTQYF. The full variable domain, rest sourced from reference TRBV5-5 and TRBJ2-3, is DAGVTQSPTHLIKTRGQQVTLRCSPISGHKSVSWYQQVLGQGPQFIFQYYEKEERGRGNFPDRFSARQFPNYSSELNVNALLLGDSALYLCASSFSSSTDTQYFGPGTRLTVL.

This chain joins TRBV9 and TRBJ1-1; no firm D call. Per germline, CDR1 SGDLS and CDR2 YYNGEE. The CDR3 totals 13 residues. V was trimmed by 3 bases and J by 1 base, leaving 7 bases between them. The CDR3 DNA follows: TGTGCCAGCAGCGGACAAACGAACACTGAAGCTTTCTTT. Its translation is CASSGQTNTEAFF.

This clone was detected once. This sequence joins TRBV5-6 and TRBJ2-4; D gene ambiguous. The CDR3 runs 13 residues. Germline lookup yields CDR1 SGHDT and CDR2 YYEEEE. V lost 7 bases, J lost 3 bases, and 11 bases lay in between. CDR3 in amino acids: CASRPRGKNIQYF. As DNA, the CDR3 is TGTGCCAGCCGCCCAAGAGGCAAAAACATTCAGTACTTC.

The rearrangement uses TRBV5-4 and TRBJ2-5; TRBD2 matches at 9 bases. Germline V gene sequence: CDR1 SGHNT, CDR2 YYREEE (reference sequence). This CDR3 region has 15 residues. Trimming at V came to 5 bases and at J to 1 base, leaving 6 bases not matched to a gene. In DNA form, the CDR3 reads TGTGCCAGCAGGAGAAGCGGGGGGCCCCAAGAGACCCAGTACTTC. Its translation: CASRRSGGPQETQYF.

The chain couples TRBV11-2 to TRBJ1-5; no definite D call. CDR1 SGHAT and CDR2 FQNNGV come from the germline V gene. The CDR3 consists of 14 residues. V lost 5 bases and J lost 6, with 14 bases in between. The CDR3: CASSTDLIGQPQHF. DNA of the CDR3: TGTGCCAGCAGCACAGACCTGATTGGTCAGCCCCAGCATTTT.

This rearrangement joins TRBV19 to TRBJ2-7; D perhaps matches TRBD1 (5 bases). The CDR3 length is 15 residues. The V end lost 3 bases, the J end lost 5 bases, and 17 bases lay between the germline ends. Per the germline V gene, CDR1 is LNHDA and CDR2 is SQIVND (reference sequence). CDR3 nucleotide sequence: TGTGCCAGTAGTATGTCCCAGGGTCTACTCCACGAGCAGTACTTC. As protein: CASSMSQGLLHEQYF.

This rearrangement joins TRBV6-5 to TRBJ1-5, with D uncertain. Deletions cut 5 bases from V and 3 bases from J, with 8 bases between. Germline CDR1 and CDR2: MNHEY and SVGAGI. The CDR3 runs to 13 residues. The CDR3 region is CASSQVLNQPQHF. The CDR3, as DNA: TGTGCCAGCAGTCAGGTACTCAATCAGCCCCAGCATTTT.

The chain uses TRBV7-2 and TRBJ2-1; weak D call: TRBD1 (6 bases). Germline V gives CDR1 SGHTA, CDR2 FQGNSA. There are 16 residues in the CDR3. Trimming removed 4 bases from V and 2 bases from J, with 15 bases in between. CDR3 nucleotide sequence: TGTGCCAGCAGCTCCAGGCAGGGGTCCACCTACAATGAGCAGTTCTTC. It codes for CASSSRQGSTYNEQFF.

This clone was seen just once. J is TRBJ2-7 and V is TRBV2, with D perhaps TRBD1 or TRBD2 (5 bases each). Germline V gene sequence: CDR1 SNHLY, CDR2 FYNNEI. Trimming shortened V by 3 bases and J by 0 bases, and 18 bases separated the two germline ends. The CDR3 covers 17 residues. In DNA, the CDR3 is TGTGCCAGCAGTGATCCCCTTCGTGGGGGACGCTCCTACGAGCAGTACTTC. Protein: CASSDPLRGGRSYEQYF.

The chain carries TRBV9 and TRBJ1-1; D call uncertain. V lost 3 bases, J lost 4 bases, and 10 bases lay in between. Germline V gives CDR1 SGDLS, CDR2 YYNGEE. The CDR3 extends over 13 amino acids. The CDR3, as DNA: TGTGCCAGCAGCGGCGGGCCTACCACTGAAGCTTTCTTT. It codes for CASSGGPTTEAFF. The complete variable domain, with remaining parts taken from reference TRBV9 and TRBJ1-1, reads DSGVTQTPKHLITATGQRVTLRCSPRSGDLSVYWYQQSLDQGLQFLIQYYNGEERAKGNILERFSAQQFPDLHSELNLSSLELGDSALYFCASSGGPTTEAFFGQGTRLTVV.

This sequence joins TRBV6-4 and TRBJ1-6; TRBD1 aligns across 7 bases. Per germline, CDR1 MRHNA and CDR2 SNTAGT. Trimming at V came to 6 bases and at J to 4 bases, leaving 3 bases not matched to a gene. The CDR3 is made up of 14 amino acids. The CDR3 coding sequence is TGTGCCAGCAGGCGGGGACAGTATAATTCACCCCTCCACTTT. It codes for CASRRGQYNSPLHF.

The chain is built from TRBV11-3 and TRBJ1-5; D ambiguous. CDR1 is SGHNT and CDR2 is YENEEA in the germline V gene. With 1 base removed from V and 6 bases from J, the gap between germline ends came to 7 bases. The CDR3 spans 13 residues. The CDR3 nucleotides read TGTGCCAGCAGCTTAGGTCCTTCTCAGCCCCAGCATTTT. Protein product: CASSLGPSQPQHF.

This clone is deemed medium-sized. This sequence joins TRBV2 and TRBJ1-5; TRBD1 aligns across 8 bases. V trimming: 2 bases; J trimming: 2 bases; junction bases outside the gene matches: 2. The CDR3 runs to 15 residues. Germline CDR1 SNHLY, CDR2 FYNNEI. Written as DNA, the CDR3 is TGTGCCAGCAGTGAAACAGGGGGAGGCAATCAGCCCCAGCATTTT. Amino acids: CASSETGGGNQPQHF.

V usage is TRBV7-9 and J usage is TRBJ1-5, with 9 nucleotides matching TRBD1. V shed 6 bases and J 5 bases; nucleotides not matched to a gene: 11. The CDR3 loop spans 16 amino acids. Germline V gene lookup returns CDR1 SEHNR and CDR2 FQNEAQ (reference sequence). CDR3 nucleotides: TGTGCCAGCAGTCGCGCCGGGACAGGGTCAGATCAGCCCCAGCATTTT. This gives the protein CASSRAGTGSDQPQHF.

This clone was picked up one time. DNA of the CDR3: TGTGCCAGCAGCTCAAGGGGGGGCTATGGCTACACCTTC. The encoded protein is CASSSRGGYGYTF. J is TRBJ1-2 and V is TRBV7-3; D may be TRBD1 (6 bases). The V and J ends lost 4 bases and 4 bases respectively, with 10 bases between them. This CDR3 is built from 13 residues. Germline V gene data show CDR1 as SGHTA and CDR2 as FQGTGA.

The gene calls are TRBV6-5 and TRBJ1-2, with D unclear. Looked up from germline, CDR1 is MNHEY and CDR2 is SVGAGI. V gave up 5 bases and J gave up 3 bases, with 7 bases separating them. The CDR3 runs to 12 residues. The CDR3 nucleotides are TGTGCCAGCAGTATGGTGCACTATGGCTACACCTTC. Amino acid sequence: CASSMVHYGYTF.